This section outlines one T cell receptor beta chain sequence together with its context. PCR involved 60 Vbeta and 13 Jbeta primers. Generated by immunoSEQ multiplex PCR, the TCRdb table keeps only in-frame clones and is missing some. Of some 150,000 clones detected, approximately 79% appear once; the ten largest clones hold approximately 4.3%. The entry originates in a study of cytomegalovirus exposure and HLA in healthy donors. The germline CDR1 and CDR2 sequences are SGHTA and FQGNSA. V was clipped by 5 bases and J by 6 bases, with 14 bases between them. CDR3 length: 13 residues. The specimen sequenced was PBMCs. The gene calls are TRBV7-2 and TRBJ2-7; possible D gene TRBD1, 8 bases. The source of this sequence is a man between 18 and 35 years old in good health and CMV-seropositive. The CDR3 DNA is TGTGCCAGCAGCCCTAGCGGACAGGGCGAGCAGTACTTC. Amino acid sequence: CASSPSGQGEQYF.